This T cell receptor (beta chain) was sequenced for a study of blood T cell repertoires in COVID-19. In the study overall: Italy, Spain and the United States were the sources of the convalescent and acute COVID-19 samples. T cells, B-cell-depleted T cells, or PBMCs supplied cDNA or gDNA.

Per the original methods: Quantification of nucleated cells was approximated via reference gene primer amplification. TCRdb's copy holds only in-frame clones and misses some; the assay was immunoSEQ multiplex PCR. Clone size and the V and J calls come from that table; the DNA yielded D and trimming. The profile shows under 120,000 clones, roughly 80% of them singletons. The CDR3 consists of 16 residues. V shed 5 bases, J shed 2 bases, and the junction held 10 bases outside the gene matches. Germline V gives CDR1 SGHTA, CDR2 FQGTGA. The TCR comes from a man in his sixties or seventies with active or convalescent COVID-19. V is TRBV7-3 and J is TRBJ2-5; 8 nucleotides match TRBD2. Sequenced sample: peripheral blood. CDR3 loop: CASSPRGTGGQETQYF. The CDR3 bases are TGTGCCAGCAGCCCACGAGGGACGGGAGGGCAAGAGACCCAGTACTTC.